This T cell receptor beta chain stems from a study of shared clonotypes between healthy human individuals. Study-wide results and caveats: The study's rarefaction showed incomplete sorted-subset sequencing despite large depth. Across subsets, estimated richness was generally greater for naive than for memory populations.

In the authors' methods: Junction-only immunoSEQ sequences carried no quality scores, so filtering differed. Sequencing used immunoSEQ multiplex PCR; TCRdb keeps in-frame clones, though not all of them. The V and J calls and the clone size are those of that table, but D and trimming were determined from the DNA. Here the sample spans about 1 million clones, around 74% being singletons. As to this clone: Its antigen remains unidentified.

All of the donors resided in Nashville, Tennessee, and each was a Caucasian adult. Germline CDR1 reads MNHEY; CDR2 reads SVGAGI. Trimming stripped 2 bases from V and 0 bases from J, with 8 bases between. The CDR3 runs 14 residues. The sample taken for sequencing was memory CD4+ T cells sorted from blood. Documented subset: CD45RA-negative fraction. The chain recombines TRBV6-5 with TRBJ2-7; possibly TRBD2 for D (6 bases). The clonotype originates from a man between 18 and 29 years old in good health. CDR3 in DNA: TGTGCCAGCAGTTACCGGGGGATCTCCTACGAGCAGTACTTC. As protein: CASSYRGISYEQYF.